The 30 T cell receptor beta chains below were found in one sample sequenced in a study of T cells after yellow fever vaccination. TCRdb processed the 5' RACE reads anew with MiXCR; each CDR3 protein has one entry. The sample consists of about 22,000 distinct CDR3 sequences, 4% to 6% of them appearing once. The specimen was PBMCs, either bulk or a sorted T-cell subset (CD4+, CD8+, memory, or dextramer-sorted; not recorded which), collected approximately 47 days after the first yellow fever vaccination. The source of these receptors is a man in his late teens or twenties who received the YFV17D yellow fever vaccine.

This clonotype was counted at least ten times. The chain has TRBV7-2 and TRBJ1-1; D possibly corresponds to TRBD1 (6 bases). There are 14 residues in the CDR3. Between the trimmed V and J ends, which lost 5 bases and 4 bases, there was a span of 14 bases. Germline V lookup: CDR1 SGHTA, CDR2 FQGNSA. This CDR3 is CASSQEGVGTEAFF. CDR3 DNA: TGTGCCAGCAGCCAGGAGGGGGTTGGCACTGAAGCTTTCTTT.

This clonotype was seen many times. The chain has TRBV15 and TRBJ2-1; 9 bases align to TRBD1. Per germline, CDR1 LNHNV and CDR2 YYDKDF (reference sequence). V lost 11 bases to trimming and J lost 3 bases; unmatched junction nucleotides: 5. This CDR3 has 13 residues. The CDR3 DNA follows: TGTGCCCTCGGGACAGGGTTCTACAATGAGCAGTTCTTC. Protein: CALGTGFYNEQFF. Based on the CDR3 plus reference TRBV15 and TRBJ2-1, the full variable domain is DAMVIQNPRYQVTQFGKPVTLSCSQTLNHNVMYWYQQKSSQAPKLLFHYYDKDFNNEADTPDNFQSRRPNTSFCFLDIRSPGLGDTAMYLCALGTGFYNEQFFGPGTRLTVL.

This clonotype was detected many times. The V gene is TRBV6-1, the J gene TRBJ2-3; D could derive from TRBD1 or TRBD2 (5 bases each). Germline V gene lookup returns CDR1 MNHNS and CDR2 SASEGT. Trimming removed 1 base at V and 3 bases at J, with 8 bases between. The CDR3 spans 14 residues. CDR3 nucleotides: TGTGCCAGCAGTGAAGGTTGGGGGACAGATACGCAGTATTTT. It specifies CASSEGWGTDTQYF.

Many counts were recorded for this clonotype. For the CDR3, the DNA is TGTGCCAGCAGTTTAGTGGGACAGGGCTTCTACGAGCAGTACTTC. It encodes CASSLVGQGFYEQYF. The chain has TRBV12-3 or TRBV12-4 and TRBJ2-7, with TRBD1 identical over 9 bases. V lost 1 base and J lost 3; bases outside the gene matches: 4. The CDR3 totals 15 residues.

The table lists this clonotype with many counts. CDR3 nucleotides: TGTGCCAGCAGCTATTCCTACCCCCCGTCGAGCAATCAGCCCCAGCATTTT. Translation gives CASSYSYPPSSNQPQHF. The V and J genes are TRBV6-5 and TRBJ1-5; D gene unclear. V lost 6 bases, J lost 1 base, and 19 bases lay in between. Germline V gene sequence: CDR1 MNHEY, CDR2 SVGAGI. The CDR3 loop spans 17 amino acids.

By frequency in the sample, this clonotype is medium-sized. This chain uses TRBV5-1 with TRBJ2-5; maybe TRBD1 (8 bases). Per the germline V gene, CDR1 is SGHRS and CDR2 is YFSETQ. V lost 3 bases to trimming and J lost 1 base, with 19 bases between them. This CDR3 has 17 residues. CDR3 nucleotide sequence: TGCGCCAGCAGCTCCGGGGGGACAGGAGGGCTCCAAGAGACCCAGTACTTC. Amino acid sequence: CASSSGGTGGLQETQYF.

This clonotype was found many times. The chain has TRBV29-1 and TRBJ2-1; D is unresolved. V was trimmed by 4 bases and J by 2 bases, leaving 6 bases between them. The CDR3 has 12 amino acids. The germline gives CDR1 SQVTM, CDR2 ANQGSEA. CDR3 amino acids: CSVGQTYNEQFF. The CDR3 DNA is TGCAGCGTTGGACAAACCTACAATGAGCAGTTCTTC.

At least ten counts were recorded for this clonotype. One end of the junction is discordant with germline, which a read error may explain. V is TRBV7-2 and J is TRBJ2-7; D is unresolved. The CDR3 contains 11 residues. From germline, CDR1 is SGHTA and CDR2 FQGNSA. CDR3 coding DNA: TGTGCCAGCAGCTTAGAAGGGTACATCCACTTC. It codes for CASSLEGYIHF.

This clonotype was counted many times. The chain combines TRBV11-2 with TRBJ2-2; 8 nucleotides match TRBD2. Germline V gene lookup returns CDR1 SGHAT and CDR2 FQNNGV. Losses at the gene ends were 5 bases for V and 5 bases for J; bases not matched to a gene: 13. The CDR3 runs to 17 residues. CDR3 nucleotide sequence: TGTGCCAGCAGCCCGCCGGTCGGCGGGGGGAGGACCGGGGAGCTGTTTTTT. Its protein is CASSPPVGGGRTGELFF.

This clonotype showed up many times. J is TRBJ2-7 and V is TRBV5-5, with 7 bases aligning to TRBD1. CDR3 size: 14 residues. The V and J ends lost 7 bases and 2 bases, in that order; junction bases with no gene match: 9. The germline V gene encodes CDR1 SGHKS and CDR2 YYEKEE (reference sequence). The CDR3 nucleotides read TGTGCCAGCGGGAACCGGGACAGCACCTACGAGCAGTACTTC. As protein: CASGNRDSTYEQYF.

This clonotype was seen at least ten times. The CDR3 DNA reads as TGTGCCAGCTCACCATGGACAGTCTCTGGGGCCAACGTCCTGACTTTC. Translation gives CASSPWTVSGANVLTF. This chain connects TRBV18 to TRBJ2-6; TRBD1 might be the D (6 bases). The CDR3 covers 16 residues. Germline V CDR1 and CDR2: KGHSH, LQKENI. Trimming took off 2 bases at V and 0 bases at J, with 8 bases between the two ends.

This clonotype came up many times. The V call is TRBV29-1, the J call TRBJ1-2; no clear D gene. The CDR3 is 11 residues long. CDR1 and CDR2 (germline): SQVTM, ANQGSEA. Trimming stripped 4 bases from V and 6 bases from J, with 9 bases between. For the CDR3, the DNA is TGCAGCGTTGCGGTGGGGAATGGCTACACCTTC. Translation: CSVAVGNGYTF.

This clonotype was detected ten times or more. The gene calls are TRBV19 and TRBJ1-5, with D hard to call. Trimming took off 6 bases at V and 0 bases at J, with 6 bases between the two ends. The CDR3 length is 13 residues. Germline lookup yields CDR1 LNHDA and CDR2 SQIVND (reference sequence). The CDR3 DNA sequence: TGTGCCAGTAGCGTCTTTAGCAATCAGCCCCAGCATTTT. It codes for CASSVFSNQPQHF.

This clonotype was picked up many times. The CDR3 loop is CATGLAGTYEQYV. CDR3 DNA: TGTGCCACGGGACTAGCGGGAACCTACGAGCAGTACGTC. This rearrangement joins TRBV10-3 to TRBJ2-7, with TRBD2 identical over 13 bases. Germline V gene sequence: CDR1 ENHRY, CDR2 SYGVKD. The CDR3 has 13 residues. The trim removed 10 bases at V and 2 bases at J, leaving 2 bases unmatched.

This chain uses TRBV12-3 or TRBV12-4 with TRBJ2-1; 10 nucleotides line up with TRBD2. With V trimmed by 3 bases and J by 0 bases, 8 bases remained unmatched. The CDR3 has 18 residues. CDR3 nucleotide sequence: TGTGCCAGCAGTTTTAGGCTAGCGGGGGATCACTCCTACAATGAGCAGTTCTTC. Translating gives CASSFRLAGDHSYNEQFF.

Ten or more counts support this clonotype. This chain connects TRBV20-1 to TRBJ2-1; D unclear. This CDR3 has 15 residues. From germline, CDR1 is DFQATT and CDR2 SNEGSKA (reference sequence). V was clipped by 5 bases and J by 0 bases, with 14 bases between them. CDR3 coding DNA: TGCAGTGCTGAGGTAGATCCGAGCTCCTACAATGAGCAGTTCTTC. Protein: CSAEVDPSSYNEQFF.

This clonotype was seen at least ten times. The rearrangement links TRBV20-1 to TRBJ2-3, with 9 bases fitting TRBD2. Germline V gene lookup returns CDR1 DFQATT and CDR2 SNEGSKA (reference sequence). V lost 4 bases, J lost 4 bases, and 15 bases stayed unmatched. The CDR3 loop spans 17 amino acids. The CDR3 sequence is CSAKPPGGTSLPDTQYF. In nucleotides, the CDR3 is TGCAGTGCTAAGCCCCCCGGGGGGACTAGCTTGCCAGATACGCAGTATTTT.

Comment on this clonotype: A much larger clone is a single base away; this may be a read error. V gene TRBV7-9 combines with J gene TRBJ1-4, with 7 bases lining up with TRBD1. The junction had 4 bases not matched to a gene; V was cut back by 3 bases and J by 6 bases. Germline CDR1 and CDR2: SEHNR and FQNEAQ (reference sequence). This CDR3 spans 14 amino acids. The CDR3 DNA reads as TGTGCCAGCAGCTTGCAGCAGGGGGATGAAAAACTGTTTTTT. Protein: CASSLQQGDEKLFF.

This clonotype was counted many times. The chain employs TRBV6-4 and TRBJ1-4, with D unresolved. V dropped 2 bases and J dropped 2 bases, with 21 bases sitting between them. This CDR3 is 19 amino acids long. Germline V gene data show CDR1 as MRHNA and CDR2 as SNTAGT. CDR3 amino acids: CASSDPVWSSFGTNEKLFF. CDR3 nucleotides: TGTGCCAGCAGTGACCCCGTCTGGAGCTCATTTGGGACTAATGAAAAACTGTTTTTT.

This clonotype occurred many times. The chain carries TRBV30 and TRBJ1-1; 7 bases line up with TRBD1. The length of the CDR3 is 14 residues. Germline V lookup: CDR1 GTSNPN, CDR2 SVGIG (reference sequence). Trimming removed 3 bases from V and 1 base from J; junction bases left unmatched: 5. The CDR3 loop reads CAWRRGLQNTEAFF. The CDR3 bases are TGTGCCTGGAGGAGGGGGCTGCAGAACACTGAAGCTTTCTTT.

There are many counts of this clonotype. The chain has TRBV19 and TRBJ1-5, with D unclear. Trimming took off 0 bases at V and 5 bases at J, with 8 bases between the two ends. The germline V gene has CDR1 LNHDA and CDR2 SQIVND (reference sequence). This CDR3 has 14 residues. The CDR3 sequence: CASSIDPRDQPQHF. The CDR3 DNA sequence: TGTGCCAGTAGTATAGACCCGAGGGATCAGCCCCAGCATTTT. The variable domain in full, completed from reference TRBV19 and TRBJ1-5, reads DGGITQSPKYLFRKEGQNVTLSCEQNLNHDAMYWYRQDPGQGLRLIYYSQIVNDFQKGDIAEGYSVSREKKESFPLTVTSAQKNPTAFYLCASSIDPRDQPQHFGDGTRLSIL.

This clonotype was observed at least ten times. The chain employs TRBV14 and TRBJ2-1, with D perhaps matching TRBD2 (6 bases). Trimming removed 4 bases at V and 5 bases at J, with 15 bases between. This CDR3 is built from 15 residues. Germline CDR1 SGHDN, CDR2 FVKESK. CDR3 protein: CASSPTGTSHNEQFF. The CDR3, as DNA: TGTGCCAGCAGCCCCACTGGGACTTCCCACAATGAGCAGTTCTTC.

This clonotype has at least ten counts. The chain recombines TRBV30 with TRBJ2-2; a possible D gene is TRBD2 (6 bases). V lost 0 bases and J lost 5, with 10 bases in between. The CDR3 runs 14 residues. Germline loops: CDR1 GTSNPN, CDR2 SVGIG (reference sequence). The CDR3 region is CAWSVGGETGELFF. As DNA, the CDR3 is TGTGCCTGGAGTGTCGGGGGTGAGACCGGGGAGCTGTTTTTT.

This clonotype has ten or more counts. This chain uses TRBV6-5 with TRBJ2-7; perhaps TRBD2 as D (7 bases). V was clipped by 1 base and J by 0 bases, with 10 bases between them. The CDR3 extends over 15 amino acids. Germline values: CDR1 MNHEY, CDR2 SVGAGI. CDR3 in DNA: TGTGCCAGCAGTTACTTAGGGGGGGCCTCCTACGAGCAGTACGTC. Translation: CASSYLGGASYEQYV.

There are many counts of this clonotype. The chain is built from TRBV5-8 and TRBJ2-3; TRBD2 is a possible D gene (5 bases). Germline assignment: CDR1 SGHTS and CDR2 YDEGEE. The V gene lost 5 bases and the J gene lost 2 bases, with 12 bases spanning the gap. CDR3 length: 14 residues. CDR3 bases: TGTGCCAGCAGTTCCGGGGTCTACACAGATACGCAGTATTTT. It encodes CASSSGVYTDTQYF. Full variable domain (rest looked up from reference TRBV5-8 and TRBJ2-3): EAGVTQSPTHLIKTRGQQATLRCSPISGHTSVYWYQQALGLGLQFLLWYDEGEERNRGNFPPRFSGRQFPNYSSELNVNALELEDSALYLCASSSGVYTDTQYFGPGTRLTVL.

This clonotype was seen at least ten times. The J gene is TRBJ2-2, the V gene TRBV5-4, with 8 positions matching TRBD2. CDR1 is SGHNT and CDR2 is YYREEE in the germline V gene (reference sequence). The CDR3 length is 15 residues. The J segment lost 3 bases and the V segment lost 2 bases, leaving 3 bases of the junction unmatched. The CDR3 here is CASSFGGADTGELFF. The CDR3 bases are TGTGCCAGCAGCTTCGGGGGGGCGGACACCGGGGAGCTGTTTTTT.

This clonotype was seen ten or more times. This chain joins TRBV7-2 and TRBJ2-3; 8 bases fit TRBD2. J lost 4 bases, V lost 1 base, and 10 bases had no gene match. Germline V gene sequence: CDR1 SGHTA, CDR2 FQGNSA. The CDR3 sequence is 17 residues long. The CDR3 DNA reads as TGTGCCAGCAGCTTAGTTGCAGCGGGGGCAGGTGCAGATACGCAGTATTTT. Its translation is CASSLVAAGAGADTQYF.

There are many counts of this clonotype. The gene calls are TRBV28 and TRBJ1-2; TRBD1 might be the D (5 bases). The CDR3 extends over 17 amino acids. Germline CDR1 MDHEN, CDR2 SYDVKM. V gave up 3 bases and J gave up 4 bases, with 21 bases separating them. This CDR3 reads CASSFRGYSDTFYGYTF. The CDR3 nucleotides are TGTGCCAGCAGTTTCAGAGGGTATTCGGACACCTTCTATGGCTACACCTTC.

This clonotype was picked up many times. The chain carries TRBV21-1 and TRBJ2-1. TRBV21-1 is termed a pseudogene. CDR3 length: 17 residues. CDR3 region: CASSKVWESCSYNEQFF. DNA of the CDR3: TGTGCCAGCAGCAAAGTGTGGGAAAGTTGCTCCTACAATGAGCAGTTCTTC.

Ten or more counts support this clonotype. The genes are TRBV20-1 and TRBJ1-5, with D uncertain. CDR1 DFQATT and CDR2 SNEGSKA come from the germline V gene (reference sequence). Trimming removed 5 bases from V and 5 bases from J, with 19 bases in between. The CDR3 runs 15 residues. CDR3 sequence (DNA): TGCAGTGCTCGGTTCGCGAAATTCGCCGATCAGCCCCAGCATTTT. Its protein is CSARFAKFADQPQHF.